This TCR beta chain was observed in a study of T-cell memory formation after mild COVID-19. Study summary: TCR clustering was largely donor specific. Overall study results and limits: CM and EM subsets held most contracting CD4+ clones; EMRA held CD8+ ones.

MiXCR was run by TCRdb on the 5' RACE reads, yielding one entry per CDR3 protein. The table has approximately 560,000 distinct CDR3 sequences, around 15% seen once; the top ten hold just over 8%. Notes on this clonotype: Its antigen is not identified.

The CDR3 sequence is 13 residues long. The V and J ends lost 4 bases and 7 bases respectively, with 11 bases between them. The V call is TRBV12-3 or TRBV12-4, the J call TRBJ2-1; D possibly uses TRBD1 or TRBD2 (6 bases each). The sample was PBMCs or a T cell subset sorted from them (not recorded which). This clonotype was sampled from an adult woman who had mild COVID-19 (a few samples of this study predate the infection). Cell type and time point are not known. CDR3 coding DNA: TGTGCCAGCAGTTACGGGGGCGGGAATGAGCAGTTCTTC. Translating it yields CASSYGGGNEQFF.